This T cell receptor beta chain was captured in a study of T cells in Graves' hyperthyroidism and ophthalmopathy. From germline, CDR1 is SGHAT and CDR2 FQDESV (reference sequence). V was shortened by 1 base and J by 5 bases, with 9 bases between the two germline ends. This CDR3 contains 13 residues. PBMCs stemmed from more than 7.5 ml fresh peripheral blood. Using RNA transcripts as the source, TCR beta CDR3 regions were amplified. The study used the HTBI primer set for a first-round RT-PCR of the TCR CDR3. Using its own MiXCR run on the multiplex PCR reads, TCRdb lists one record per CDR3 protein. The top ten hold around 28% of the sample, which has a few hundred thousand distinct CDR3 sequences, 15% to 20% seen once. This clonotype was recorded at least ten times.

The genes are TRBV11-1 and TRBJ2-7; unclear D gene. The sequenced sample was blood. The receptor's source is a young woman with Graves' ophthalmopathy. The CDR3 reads CASSLDLPDEQYF. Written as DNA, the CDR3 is TGTGCCAGCAGCTTAGACCTTCCTGACGAGCAGTACTTC.